This TCR beta chain came from a study of blood T cell repertoires in COVID-19. Overall study: Italy, Spain and the United States were the sources of the convalescent and acute COVID-19 samples. PBMCs, B-cell-depleted T cells, or T cells provided the cDNA or gDNA that made up the material.

Germline loops: CDR1 MRHNA, CDR2 SNTAGT. This CDR3 region has 15 residues. V was clipped by 0 bases and J by 8 bases, with 14 bases between them. Seattle researchers signed up patients amid active infection and tracked them longitudinally. Assay used: immunoSEQ multiplex PCR; TCRdb lists only in-frame clones, some missing. The top ten hold almost 5% of the sample, which has about 170,000 clones, roughly 88% seen once. V and J are TRBV6-4 and TRBJ2-1; possibly TRBD1 for D (5 bases). The TCR comes from a man aged 18 to 29 with COVID-19, enrolled during active disease. Material: peripheral blood. CDR3 in amino acids: CASSDSIRRVHEQFF. CDR3 DNA sequence: TGTGCCAGCAGTGACTCGATCCGCAGGGTCCATGAGCAGTTCTTC.